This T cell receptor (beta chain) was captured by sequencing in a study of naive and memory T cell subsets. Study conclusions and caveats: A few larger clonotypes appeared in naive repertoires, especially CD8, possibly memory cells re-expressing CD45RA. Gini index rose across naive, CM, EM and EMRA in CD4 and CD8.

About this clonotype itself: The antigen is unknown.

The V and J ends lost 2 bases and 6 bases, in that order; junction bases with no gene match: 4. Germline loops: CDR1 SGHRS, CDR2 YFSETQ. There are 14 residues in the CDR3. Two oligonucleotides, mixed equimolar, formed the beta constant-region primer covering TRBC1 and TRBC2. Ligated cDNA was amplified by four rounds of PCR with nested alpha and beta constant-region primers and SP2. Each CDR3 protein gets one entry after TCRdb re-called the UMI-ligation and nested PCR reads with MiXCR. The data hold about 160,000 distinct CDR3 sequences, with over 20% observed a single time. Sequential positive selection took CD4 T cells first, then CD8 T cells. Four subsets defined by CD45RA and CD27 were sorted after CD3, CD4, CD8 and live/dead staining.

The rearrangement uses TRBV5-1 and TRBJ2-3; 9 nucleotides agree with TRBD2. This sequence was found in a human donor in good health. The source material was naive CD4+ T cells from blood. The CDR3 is CASSFSGRADTQYF. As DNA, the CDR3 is TGCGCCAGCAGCTTTAGCGGGAGAGCCGATACGCAGTATTTT.